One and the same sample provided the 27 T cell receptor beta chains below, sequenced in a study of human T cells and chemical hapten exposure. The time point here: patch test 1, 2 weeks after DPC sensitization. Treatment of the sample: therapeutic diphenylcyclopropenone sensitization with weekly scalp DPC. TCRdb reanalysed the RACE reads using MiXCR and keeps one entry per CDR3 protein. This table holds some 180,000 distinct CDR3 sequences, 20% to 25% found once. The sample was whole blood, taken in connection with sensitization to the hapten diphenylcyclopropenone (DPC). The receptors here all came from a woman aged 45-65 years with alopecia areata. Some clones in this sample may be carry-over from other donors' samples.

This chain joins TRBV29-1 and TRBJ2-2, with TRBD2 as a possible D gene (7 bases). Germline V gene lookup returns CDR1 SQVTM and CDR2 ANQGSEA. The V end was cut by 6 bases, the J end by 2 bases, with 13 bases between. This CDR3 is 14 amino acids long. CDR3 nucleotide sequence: TGCAGCGTGGGGGGGGACACCAACACCGGGGAGCTGTTTTTT. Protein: CSVGGDTNTGELFF.

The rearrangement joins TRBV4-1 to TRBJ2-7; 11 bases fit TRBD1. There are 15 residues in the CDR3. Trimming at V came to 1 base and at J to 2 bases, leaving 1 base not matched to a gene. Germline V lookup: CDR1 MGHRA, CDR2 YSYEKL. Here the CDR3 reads CASSQGGQGAYEQYF. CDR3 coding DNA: TGCGCCAGCAGCCAAGGGGGACAGGGGGCCTACGAGCAGTACTTC.

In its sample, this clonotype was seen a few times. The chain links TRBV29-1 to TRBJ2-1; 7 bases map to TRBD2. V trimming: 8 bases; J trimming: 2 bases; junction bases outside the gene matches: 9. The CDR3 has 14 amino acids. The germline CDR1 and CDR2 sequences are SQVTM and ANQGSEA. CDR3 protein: CSHGWGGAYNEQFF. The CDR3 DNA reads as TGCAGCCATGGGTGGGGGGGGGCCTACAATGAGCAGTTCTTC.

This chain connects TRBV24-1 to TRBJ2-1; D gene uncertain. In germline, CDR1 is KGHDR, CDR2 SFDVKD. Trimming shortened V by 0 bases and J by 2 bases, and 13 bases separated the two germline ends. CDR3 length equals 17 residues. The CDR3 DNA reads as TGTGCCACCAGTGATTTGATTCGGCAGATGCCCTACAATGAGCAGTTCTTC. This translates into CATSDLIRQMPYNEQFF.

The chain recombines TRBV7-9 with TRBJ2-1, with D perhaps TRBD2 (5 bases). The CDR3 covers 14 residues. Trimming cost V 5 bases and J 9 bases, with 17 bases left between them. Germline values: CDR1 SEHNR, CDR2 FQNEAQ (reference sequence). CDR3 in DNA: TGTGCCAGCAGCCCTCCGGTCGGGGTTGGTGAGCAGTTCTTC. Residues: CASSPPVGVGEQFF.

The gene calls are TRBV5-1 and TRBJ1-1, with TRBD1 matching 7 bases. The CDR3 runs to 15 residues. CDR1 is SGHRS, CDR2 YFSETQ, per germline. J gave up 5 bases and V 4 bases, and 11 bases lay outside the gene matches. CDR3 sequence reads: CASSLTTGKGTEAFF. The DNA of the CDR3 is TGCGCCAGCAGCCTAACGACAGGGAAGGGGACTGAAGCTTTCTTT.

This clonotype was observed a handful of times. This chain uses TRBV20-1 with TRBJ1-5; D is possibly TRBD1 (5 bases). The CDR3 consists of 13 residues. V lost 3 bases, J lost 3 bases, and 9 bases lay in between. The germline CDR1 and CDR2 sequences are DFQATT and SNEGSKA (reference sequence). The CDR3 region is CSASGGPNQPQHF. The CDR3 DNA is TGCAGTGCTAGTGGGGGACCCAATCAGCCCCAGCATTTT.

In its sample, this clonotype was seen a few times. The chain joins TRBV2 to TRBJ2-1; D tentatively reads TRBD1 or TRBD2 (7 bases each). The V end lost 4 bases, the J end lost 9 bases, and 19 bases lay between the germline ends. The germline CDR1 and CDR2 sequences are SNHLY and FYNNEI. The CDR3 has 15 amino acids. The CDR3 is CASSGEGQYLREQFF. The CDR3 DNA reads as TGTGCCAGCAGTGGGGAGGGACAGTACCTACGTGAGCAGTTCTTC. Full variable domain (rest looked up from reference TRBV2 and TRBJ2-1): EPEVTQTPSHQVTQMGQEVILRCVPISNHLYFYWYRQILGQKVEFLVSFYNNEISEKSEIFDDQFSVERPDGSNFTLKIRSTKLEDSAMYFCASSGEGQYLREQFFGPGTRLTVL.

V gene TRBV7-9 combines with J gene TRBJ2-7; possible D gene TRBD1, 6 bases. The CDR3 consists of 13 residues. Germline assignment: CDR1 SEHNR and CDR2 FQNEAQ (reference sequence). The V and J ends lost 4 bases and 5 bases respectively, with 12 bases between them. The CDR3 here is CASSSYGGHEQYF. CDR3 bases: TGTGCCAGCAGCTCCTATGGGGGCCACGAGCAGTACTTC.

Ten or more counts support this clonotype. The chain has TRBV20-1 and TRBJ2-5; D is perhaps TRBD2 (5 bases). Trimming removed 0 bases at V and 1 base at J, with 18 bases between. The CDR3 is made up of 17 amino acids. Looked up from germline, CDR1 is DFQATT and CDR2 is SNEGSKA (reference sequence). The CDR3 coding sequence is TGCAGTGCTAGAGATTTCCCACCTACTAGTTCCCAAGAGACCCAGTACTTC. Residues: CSARDFPPTSSQETQYF.

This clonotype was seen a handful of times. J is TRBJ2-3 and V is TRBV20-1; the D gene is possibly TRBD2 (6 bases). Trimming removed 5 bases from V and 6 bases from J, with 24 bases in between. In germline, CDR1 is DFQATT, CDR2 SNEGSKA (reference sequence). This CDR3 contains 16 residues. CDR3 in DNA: TGCAGTGCTTTACCACCCGTAGCGGTCAAAGGCGATACGCAGTATTTT. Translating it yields CSALPPVAVKGDTQYF.

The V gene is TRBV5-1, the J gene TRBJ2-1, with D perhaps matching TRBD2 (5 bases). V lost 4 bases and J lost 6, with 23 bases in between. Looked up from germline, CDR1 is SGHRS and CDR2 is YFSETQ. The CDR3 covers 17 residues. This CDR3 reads CASSPLRGSAVFNEQFF. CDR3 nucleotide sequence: TGCGCCAGCAGCCCGCTCCGGGGTAGCGCAGTTTTCAATGAGCAGTTCTTC.

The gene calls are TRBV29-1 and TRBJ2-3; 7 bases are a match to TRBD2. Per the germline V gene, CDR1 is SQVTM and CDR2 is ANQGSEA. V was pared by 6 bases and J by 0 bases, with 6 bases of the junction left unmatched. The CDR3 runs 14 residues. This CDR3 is CSVRIAGSTDTQYF. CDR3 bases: TGCAGCGTCCGTATAGCGGGCAGCACAGATACGCAGTATTTT.

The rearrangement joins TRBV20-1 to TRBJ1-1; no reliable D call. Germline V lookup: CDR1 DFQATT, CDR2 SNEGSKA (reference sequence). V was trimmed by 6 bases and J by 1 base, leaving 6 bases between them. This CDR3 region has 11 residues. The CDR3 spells CSAHGNTEAFF. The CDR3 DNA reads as TGCAGTGCCCACGGGAACACTGAAGCTTTCTTT.

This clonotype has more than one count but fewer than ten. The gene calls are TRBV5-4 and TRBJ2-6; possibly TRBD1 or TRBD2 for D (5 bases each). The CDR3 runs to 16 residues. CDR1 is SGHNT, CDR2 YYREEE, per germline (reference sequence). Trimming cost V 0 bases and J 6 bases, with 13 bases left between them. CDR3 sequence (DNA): TGTGCCAGCAGCTTGGGGGGGTATGCTGAGGCCAACGTCCTGACTTTC. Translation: CASSLGGYAEANVLTF. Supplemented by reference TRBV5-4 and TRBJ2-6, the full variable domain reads ETGVTQSPTHLIKTRGQQVTLRCSSQSGHNTVSWYQQALGQGPQFIFQYYREEENGRGNFPPRFSGLQFPNYSSELNVNALELDDSALYLCASSLGGYAEANVLTFGAGSRLTVL.

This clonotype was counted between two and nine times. The CDR3 reads CASSSGDMNTEAFF. The CDR3 coding sequence is TGTGCCAGCAGCTCGGGGGATATGAACACTGAAGCTTTCTTT. J is TRBJ1-1 and V is TRBV9, with D maybe TRBD1 (5 bases). CDR1 is SGDLS and CDR2 is YYNGEE in the germline V gene. CDR3 size: 14 residues. V was clipped by 4 bases and J by 0 bases, with 10 bases between them.

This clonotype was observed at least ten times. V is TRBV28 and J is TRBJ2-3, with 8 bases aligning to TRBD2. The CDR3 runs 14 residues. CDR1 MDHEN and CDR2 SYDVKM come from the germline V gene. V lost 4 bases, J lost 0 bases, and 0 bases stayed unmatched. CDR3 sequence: CASSSSGSTDTQYF. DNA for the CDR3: TGTGCCAGCAGTTCTAGCGGGAGCACAGATACGCAGTATTTT.

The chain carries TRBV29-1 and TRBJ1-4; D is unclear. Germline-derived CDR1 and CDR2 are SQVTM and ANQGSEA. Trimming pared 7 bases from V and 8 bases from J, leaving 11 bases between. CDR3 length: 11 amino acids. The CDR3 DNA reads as TGCAGCGCAGAGGAGGACGAAAAACTGTTTTTT. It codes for CSAEEDEKLFF.

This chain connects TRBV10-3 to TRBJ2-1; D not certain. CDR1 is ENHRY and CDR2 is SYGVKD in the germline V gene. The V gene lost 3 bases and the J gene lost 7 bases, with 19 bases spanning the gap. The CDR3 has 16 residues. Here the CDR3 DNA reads TGTGCCATCAGTGAAAAAGGCAGAACCCTCGGTAATGAGCAGTTCTTC. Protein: CAISEKGRTLGNEQFF.

The CDR3 here is CASSPVGVLTEQFF. DNA for the CDR3: TGTGCCAGCAGCCCGGTAGGAGTCCTGACTGAGCAGTTCTTC. The V gene is TRBV5-6, the J gene TRBJ2-1; the D is unclear. Per germline, CDR1 SGHDT and CDR2 YYEEEE. CDR3 length equals 14 residues. The ends were cut back, 4 bases at V and 9 bases at J, with 17 bases in the middle.

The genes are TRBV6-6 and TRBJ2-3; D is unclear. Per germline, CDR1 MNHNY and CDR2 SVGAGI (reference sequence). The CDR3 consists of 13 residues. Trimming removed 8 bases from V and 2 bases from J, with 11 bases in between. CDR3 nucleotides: TGTGCCAGCTATCTTAAATCCACAGATACGCAGTATTTT. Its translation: CASYLKSTDTQYF.

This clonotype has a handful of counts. CDR3 nucleotide sequence: TGTGCCAGCAGTCTGGGGGTCCAGGGGGAACCCCAGCATTTT. Protein: CASSLGVQGEPQHF. The chain links TRBV12-3 or TRBV12-4 to TRBJ1-5; 7 bases are shared with TRBD1. This CDR3 contains 14 residues. V shed 5 bases, J shed 10 bases, and the junction held 11 bases outside the gene matches.

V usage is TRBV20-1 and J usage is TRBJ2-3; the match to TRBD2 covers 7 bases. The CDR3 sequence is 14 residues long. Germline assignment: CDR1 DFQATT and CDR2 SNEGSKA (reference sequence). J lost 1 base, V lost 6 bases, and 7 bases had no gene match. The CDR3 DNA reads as TGCAGTGCCCGGACTAGTTTGGGCACAGATACGCAGTATTTT. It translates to CSARTSLGTDTQYF.

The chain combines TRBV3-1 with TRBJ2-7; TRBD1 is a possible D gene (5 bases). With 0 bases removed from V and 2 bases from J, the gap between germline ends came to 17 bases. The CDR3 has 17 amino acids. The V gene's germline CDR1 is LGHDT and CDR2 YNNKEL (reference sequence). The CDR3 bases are TGTGCCAGCAGCCAAGAAGAAGGAAGGGGTTTCCCCTACGAGCAGTACTTC. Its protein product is CASSQEEGRGFPYEQYF.

CDR3 sequence reads: CASSLSGGPDEQYF. Written as DNA, the CDR3 is TGTGCCAGCAGCCTTAGCGGCGGCCCGGACGAGCAGTACTTC. The chain uses TRBV7-2 and TRBJ2-7, with D possibly matching TRBD2 (6 bases). V lost 5 bases to trimming and J lost 5 bases, with 16 bases between them. The CDR3 contains 14 residues. Germline V CDR1 and CDR2: SGHTA, FQGNSA.

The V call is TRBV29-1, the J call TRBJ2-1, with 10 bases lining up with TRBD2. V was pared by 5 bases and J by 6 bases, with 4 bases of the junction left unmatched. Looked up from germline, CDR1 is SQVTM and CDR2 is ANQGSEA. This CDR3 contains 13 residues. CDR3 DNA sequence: TGCAGCGTTCGGGCTAGCGGGAGCAATGAGCAGTTCTTC. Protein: CSVRASGSNEQFF.

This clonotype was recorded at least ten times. This chain's CDR3 is CASSQGTGSKPQHF. CDR3 DNA sequence: TGTGCCAGCAGCCAAGGGACCGGCTCGAAGCCCCAGCATTTT. The chain links TRBV3-1 to TRBJ1-5, with no clear D. Germline V gene data show CDR1 as LGHDT and CDR2 as YNNKEL (reference sequence). Trimming pared 1 base from V and 8 bases from J, leaving 12 bases between. The CDR3 totals 14 residues.